A selection of T cell receptor beta chains follows, all from one sample in a study of early T cells in non-severe SARS-CoV-2 infection. Using its own MiXCR run on the 5' RACE reads, TCRdb lists one record per CDR3 protein. Of 32,000 or so distinct CDR3 sequences in the sample, more than 5.5% are singletons; the top ten hold 4.8%. Sample: whole blood. These receptors were obtained from an adult who was a healthcare worker with PCR-confirmed SARS-CoV-2 infection or an uninfected control (not recorded which). Each CDR3 is given with its conserved first and last residue.

TRBV3-1,CASSQTDREQFF
TRBV4-2,CASSQDRTSTYNEQFF
TRBV30,CAWSGQTGGADGYTF
TRBV12-3/TRBV12-4,CASSLVGEAQHF
TRBV18,CASSPRAGDQPQHF
TRBV24-1,CATSRAVNQPQHF
TRBV5-4,CASSLGLAEYNEQFF
TRBV7-3,CASSLGGYDTEAFF
TRBV5-1,CASSFGAPGPNQPQHF
TRBV11-2,CASSSPQGYTQYF
TRBV20-1,CSANFRAGEPQHF
TRBV29-1,CSARTDPEYEQYF
TRBV5-1,CASSFTSGTSPGELFF
TRBV5-1,CASSLDAGGHYGYTF
TRBV10-1,CASSPTAAGKWDEQYF
TRBV20-1,CSAGLWDEQYF
TRBV7-9,CASSALAGVGNEQFF